These T cell receptor beta chains were read from a single sample in a study of T cells in Graves' hyperthyroidism and ophthalmopathy. TCRdb ran MiXCR on the multiplex PCR reads and lists one entry per CDR3 protein. The table has fewer than 450,000 distinct CDR3 sequences, roughly 13% seen once. Input material: blood. The source of these receptors is a man aged 50 to 59 with Graves' ophthalmopathy. Both conserved end residues are part of each CDR3. Fields, in order: J gene, V gene, D gene, clone size, CDR3 protein, CDR3 DNA. A D gene is named only where the DNA matches it firmly. Rows give clone size only sometimes, using once, few, many, or a class for an expanded clone.

J: TRBJ2-5; V: TRBV2; D: NA; size: NA; CDR3: CASRKLAMQETQYF; DNA: TGTGCCAGCAGGAAATTAGCGATGCAAGAGACCCAGTACTTC
J: TRBJ2-2; V: TRBV5-1; D: TRBD2; size: NA; CDR3: CASSPLAGRAGELFF; DNA: TGCGCCAGCAGCCCCTTAGCGGGACGGGCCGGGGAGCTGTTTTTT
J: TRBJ2-1; V: TRBV7-6; D: NA; size: few; CDR3: CASSLGIYNEQFF; DNA: TGTGCCAGCAGCTTAGGTATATACAATGAGCAGTTCTTC
J: TRBJ1-2; V: TRBV5-1; D: TRBD1; size: many; CDR3: CASSYRGRDYGYTF; DNA: TGCGCCAGCAGCTACAGGGGCCGCGACTATGGCTACACCTTC
J: TRBJ1-4; V: TRBV25-1; D: TRBD1; size: NA; CDR3: CASSETGGGEKLFF; DNA: TGTGCCAGCAGTGAGACAGGGGGCGGTGAAAAACTGTTTTTT
J: TRBJ2-5; V: TRBV15; D: NA; size: few; CDR3: CATSRDGTGGKETQYF; DNA: TGTGCCACCAGCAGAGATGGCACGGGTGGGAAAGAGACCCAGTACTTC
J: TRBJ2-3; V: TRBV19; D: NA; size: NA; CDR3: CATIGLGTDTQDF; DNA: TGTGCCACCATCGGACTCGGCACAGATACGCAGGATTTT
J: TRBJ2-7; V: TRBV5-1; D: NA; size: many; CDR3: CASSWTDGGYEQYF; DNA: TGCGCCAGCAGCTGGACGGACGGGGGCTACGAGCAGTACTTC
J: TRBJ2-1; V: TRBV9; D: NA; size: many; CDR3: CASSVGGQNNEQFF; DNA: TGTGCCAGCAGCGTAGGTGGACAGAACAATGAGCAGTTCTTC
J: TRBJ2-1; V: TRBV9; D: TRBD2; size: few; CDR3: CASSVYQTGLAAPNEQFF; DNA: TGTGCCAGCAGCGTATACCAGACGGGGCTAGCGGCGCCCAATGAGCAGTTCTTC
J: TRBJ1-4; V: TRBV15; D: TRBD1; size: NA; CDR3: CATAQGGGEKLFF; DNA: TGTGCCACCGCCCAGGGGGGCGGTGAAAAACTGTTTTTT
J: TRBJ1-1; V: TRBV29-1; D: NA; size: many; CDR3: CSVETGWVSTEAFF; DNA: TGCAGCGTTGAAACCGGGTGGGTCAGCACTGAAGCTTTCTTT
J: TRBJ2-2; V: TRBV6-1; D: TRBD2; size: few; CDR3: CASSSRLAGATGELFF; DNA: TGTGCCAGCAGCTCCAGACTAGCGGGAGCAACCGGGGAGCTGTTTTTT
J: TRBJ2-3; V: TRBV29-1; D: NA; size: few; CDR3: CSVERAGTSTDTQYF; DNA: TGCAGCGTTGAACGTGCGGGCACTAGCACAGATACGCAGTATTTT
J: TRBJ2-3; V: TRBV19; D: TRBD1; size: few; CDR3: CASSPRTGGATDTQYF; DNA: TGTGCCAGTAGTCCACGGACAGGGGGCGCGACAGATACGCAGTATTTT
J: TRBJ2-1; V: TRBV2; D: NA; size: many; CDR3: CASNEVGYNEQFF; DNA: TGTGCCAGCAACGAGGTAGGGTACAATGAGCAGTTCTTC
J: TRBJ1-1; V: TRBV2; D: NA; size: many; CDR3: CASREDGEAFF; DNA: TGTGCCAGCAGAGAGGACGGTGAAGCTTTCTTT